These 17 T cell receptor beta chains came from one sample sequenced in a study of cytomegalovirus exposure and HLA in healthy donors (dated by TCRdb to about 2017). The protocol used for the library was the immunoSEQ multiplex PCR assay. What TCRdb holds here is the immuneACCESS table cut down to in-frame rearrangements. Part of the clones is not present; checked against another copy, under half of the missing clones reflect an unresolved V gene, and the others are unexplained. The sample records approximately 150,000 clones, 84% of which are singletons. The ten largest account for more than 8.5% of the sample. Material for sequencing was PBMCs. The receptors come from a man aged 25 to 40 in good health and CMV-seropositive.

This clone was seen a handful of times. The rearrangement uses TRBV18 and TRBJ1-4, with D possibly matching TRBD1 (5 bases). Trimming pared 3 bases from V and 5 bases from J, leaving 16 bases between. The CDR3 totals 16 residues. Germline CDR1 and CDR2: KGHSH and LQKENI. The CDR3 here is CASSPGTPGANEKLFF. DNA of the CDR3: TGTGCCAGCTCACCCGGGACTCCTGGTGCCAATGAAAAACTGTTTTTT. The variable domain in full, with the rest retrieved from reference TRBV18 and TRBJ1-4, is NAGVMQNPRHLVRRRGQEARLRCSPMKGHSHVYWYRQLPEEGLKFMVYLQKENIIDESGMPKERFSAEFPKEGPSILRIQQVVRGDSAAYFCASSPGTPGANEKLFFGSGTQLSVL.

This clone was seen a handful of times. This chain joins TRBV10-3 and TRBJ1-3; D is unresolved. V shed 4 bases and J shed 10 bases, with 14 bases lying between them. CDR1 is ENHRY and CDR2 is SYGVKD in the germline V gene. This CDR3 contains 13 residues. In DNA, the CDR3 is TGTGCCATCAGTGCTGAGCAACCACAGACCATATATTTT. Translated, it gives CAISAEQPQTIYF.

The chain employs TRBV27 and TRBJ1-1; a weak D match, TRBD1 (5 bases). The CDR3 contains 14 residues. V was shortened by 7 bases and J by 5 bases, with 17 bases between the two germline ends. CDR1 and CDR2 (germline): MNHEY, SMNVEV (reference sequence). CDR3 bases: TGTGCCAGCACTCCGGGGGGGACGAGGACTGAAGCTTTCTTT. It translates to CASTPGGTRTEAFF.

The V call is TRBV28, the J call TRBJ1-6; a weak D match, TRBD1 (5 bases). V gave up 2 bases and J gave up 4 bases, with 15 bases separating them. Germline V gene lookup returns CDR1 MDHEN and CDR2 SYDVKM. The CDR3 totals 17 residues. The CDR3 DNA is TGTGCCAGCAGTTTACGGGGGGGGAGTTCATATAATTCACCCCTCCACTTT. This encodes CASSLRGGSSYNSPLHF.

The genes are TRBV4-3 and TRBJ2-5; 7 bases match TRBD2. From germline, CDR1 is LGHNA and CDR2 YSLEER. V lost 2 bases, J lost 5 bases, and 8 bases stayed unmatched. This CDR3 contains 15 residues. The CDR3 DNA is TGCGCCAGCAGCCAATCCAGCGGGGACGGCGAGACCCAGTACTTC. The encoded protein is CASSQSSGDGETQYF.

This clone was seen a few times. This CDR3 is CASSLSRNSPLHF. Written as DNA, the CDR3 is TGTGCCAGCAGCTTGTCTCGGAATTCACCCCTCCACTTT. This sequence joins TRBV5-4 and TRBJ1-6; D not certain. V dropped 1 base and J dropped 7 bases, with 6 bases sitting between them. Germline V lookup: CDR1 SGHNT, CDR2 YYREEE (reference sequence). CDR3 size: 13 residues.

The V call is TRBV5-1, the J call TRBJ2-7; 7 bases fit TRBD1. Germline CDR1 reads SGHRS; CDR2 reads YFSETQ. The CDR3 sequence is 14 residues long. The J segment lost 6 bases and the V segment lost 4 bases, leaving 10 bases of the junction unmatched. In DNA form, the CDR3 reads TGCGCCAGCAGCGGGGCCACGACAGGGAGCGAGCAGTACTTC. This translates into CASSGATTGSEQYF.

This chain links TRBV2 with TRBJ2-3; perhaps TRBD1 as D (7 bases). The germline V gene has CDR1 SNHLY and CDR2 FYNNEI. V was cut by 6 bases and J by 1 base, with 14 bases left in between. This CDR3 comprises 15 residues. CDR3 nucleotides: TGTGCCAGCAGGAGGGGGGACAGCGGCACAGATACGCAGTATTTT. Translated, it gives CASRRGDSGTDTQYF.

J is TRBJ2-7 and V is TRBV4-3; TRBD2 is a possible D gene (5 bases). CDR1 is LGHNA, CDR2 YSLEER, per germline. V shed 0 bases and J shed 3 bases, with 12 bases lying between them. This CDR3 contains 15 residues. Here the CDR3 DNA reads TGCGCCAGCAGCCAAGAGGACTCACCGAACTACGAGCAGTACTTC. It translates to CASSQEDSPNYEQYF.

The chain recombines TRBV19 with TRBJ2-7, with TRBD2 matching 12 bases. The germline gives CDR1 LNHDA, CDR2 SQIVND (reference sequence). The CDR3 consists of 14 residues. Trimming cost V 11 bases and J 2 bases; bases outside gene matches: 7. CDR3 sequence (DNA): TGTGCCTCTCGGAGGACTAGCGGGACCTACGAGCAGTACTTC. Amino acids: CASRRTSGTYEQYF.

This chain uses TRBV9 with TRBJ2-5; 7 bases line up with TRBD1. CDR1 and CDR2 (germline): SGDLS, YYNGEE. V trimming: 0 bases; J trimming: 3 bases; junction bases outside the gene matches: 5. The CDR3 runs to 15 residues. The CDR3 coding sequence is TGTGCCAGCAGCGTAGTCGGGACAGAGAAAGAGACCCAGTACTTC. Translation gives CASSVVGTEKETQYF. The full variable domain, in which reference TRBV9 and TRBJ2-5 provide the parts outside the CDR3, is DSGVTQTPKHLITATGQRVTLRCSPRSGDLSVYWYQQSLDQGLQFLIQYYNGEERAKGNILERFSAQQFPDLHSELNLSSLELGDSALYFCASSVVGTEKETQYFGPGTRLLVL.

The V and J genes are TRBV28 and TRBJ1-5; TRBD1 matches at 7 bases. Germline assignment: CDR1 MDHEN and CDR2 SYDVKM. The CDR3 consists of 12 residues. Trimming at V came to 7 bases and at J to 7 bases, leaving 4 bases not matched to a gene. The CDR3 sequence is CASIGTVQPQHF. The CDR3 bases are TGTGCCAGCATCGGGACAGTCCAGCCCCAGCATTTT.

The chain has TRBV4-2 and TRBJ2-1; 7 bases match TRBD2. V lost 3 bases, J lost 3 bases, and 17 bases stayed unmatched. Germline CDR1 reads LGHNA; CDR2 reads YNFKEQ. This CDR3 has 19 residues. CDR3 in DNA: TGTGCCAGCAGCCAGGACGCCTTATGGCGGGAGAATGGCTACAATGAGCAGTTCTTC. Translation gives CASSQDALWRENGYNEQFF.

In its sample, this clone was seen a few times. The rearrangement joins TRBV9 to TRBJ2-2; D ambiguous. Germline V gives CDR1 SGDLS, CDR2 YYNGEE. The ends were cut back, 0 bases at V and 2 bases at J, with 5 bases in the middle. There are 14 residues in the CDR3. CDR3 residues: CASSVGLNTGELFF. As DNA, the CDR3 is TGTGCCAGCAGCGTAGGGCTTAACACCGGGGAGCTGTTTTTT.

This clone was seen a few times. The V and J genes are TRBV27 and TRBJ2-1; TRBD2 matches at 8 bases. There are 16 residues in the CDR3. Trimming took 1 base from V and 4 from J; bases not matched to a gene: 6. Germline V lookup: CDR1 MNHEY, CDR2 SMNVEV (reference sequence). The CDR3 region is CASSLYSSGPYNEQFF. The CDR3 DNA sequence: TGTGCCAGCAGTTTATACTCTAGCGGGCCTTACAATGAGCAGTTCTTC.

The chain recombines TRBV6-6 with TRBJ2-7; tentative D call: TRBD2 (6 bases). This CDR3 is 14 amino acids long. Per germline, CDR1 MNHNY and CDR2 SVGAGI (reference sequence). V lost 0 bases to trimming and J lost 5 bases, with 11 bases between them. CDR3 loop: CASSYSRRGDEQYF. CDR3 bases: TGTGCCAGCAGTTACTCTCGGAGGGGCGACGAGCAGTACTTC.

This sequence joins TRBV25-1 and TRBJ2-7, with 8 bases lining up with TRBD1. The junction had 16 bases not matched to a gene; V was cut back by 5 bases and J by 7 bases. Germline V gives CDR1 MGHDK, CDR2 SYGVNS. The CDR3 has 16 amino acids. The CDR3 DNA reads TGTGCCAGCAGTTTTGCCGGGACAGGTACGTTTTCGGAGCAGTACTTC. This encodes CASSFAGTGTFSEQYF.